What follows are 28 T cell receptor beta chains derived from one specimen sequenced in a study of shared clonotypes between healthy human individuals. Profiling relied on immunoSEQ multiplex PCR, and the TCRdb table lists in-frame clones only, not all of them. The table has approximately 1.5 million clones, approximately 98.5% seen once. The source material was naive CD4+ T cells sorted from blood. The subset denotes: CD45RA+ positively selected. These receptors were collected from a man aged 25-40 years in good health.

The genes are TRBV7-2 and TRBJ2-7; D might be TRBD2 (6 bases). This CDR3 is 12 amino acids long. V lost 5 bases and J lost 6, with 11 bases in between. Per germline, CDR1 SGHTA and CDR2 FQGNSA. CDR3 DNA sequence: TGTGCCAGCAGCCCCCCCGGGGGCGAGCAGTACTTC. This encodes CASSPPGGEQYF.

This sequence joins TRBV18 and TRBJ1-2; no firm D call. Trimming cost V 2 bases and J 4 bases, with 14 bases left between them. From germline, CDR1 is KGHSH and CDR2 LQKENI. The CDR3 runs 15 residues. As DNA, the CDR3 is TGTGCCAGCTCACCAACGAAGACATTGGGCTATGGCTACACCTTC. It encodes CASSPTKTLGYGYTF.

The chain joins TRBV11-2 to TRBJ2-7; 12 nucleotides match TRBD1. In germline, CDR1 is SGHAT, CDR2 FQNNGV. The CDR3 sequence is 18 residues long. With 4 bases clipped from V and 2 bases from J, the junction kept 12 bases outside the gene matches. CDR3 residues: CASSSSRDRGRNTYEQYF. CDR3 sequence (DNA): TGTGCCAGCAGCTCTTCCCGGGACAGGGGGCGAAATACCTACGAGCAGTACTTC.

This chain uses TRBV6-1 with TRBJ1-1; the D gene is possibly TRBD1 (5 bases). Trimming shortened V by 8 bases and J by 4 bases, and 14 bases separated the two germline ends. This CDR3 is built from 13 residues. The germline V gene has CDR1 MNHNS and CDR2 SASEGT. DNA for the CDR3: TGTGCCAGCTATGGGGCGCGCGGCACTGAAGCTTTCTTT. Translated, it gives CASYGARGTEAFF.

This chain joins TRBV29-1 and TRBJ1-2; tentatively, D is TRBD1 (5 bases). This CDR3 has 11 residues. CDR1 is SQVTM, CDR2 ANQGSEA, per germline. The V gene lost 4 bases and the J gene lost 7 bases, with 10 bases spanning the gap. CDR3 region: CSVGDSSGYTF. In nucleotides, the CDR3 is TGCAGCGTTGGCGACAGCTCTGGCTACACCTTC. Variable domain in full (rest from reference TRBV29-1 and TRBJ1-2): SAVISQKPSRDICQRGTSLTIQCQVDSQVTMMFWYRQQPGQSLTLIATANQGSEATYESGFVIDKFPISRPNLTFSTLTVSNMSPEDSSIYLCSVGDSSGYTFGSGTRLTVV.

CDR3 coding DNA: TGCAGCGTTGAACTTTTGAGGCAGGGCACAGATACGCAGTATTTT. Translating gives CSVELLRQGTDTQYF. The chain carries TRBV29-1 and TRBJ2-3; no reliable D call. The CDR3 spans 15 residues. Germline assignment: CDR1 SQVTM and CDR2 ANQGSEA. V gave up 2 bases and J gave up 1 base, with 13 bases separating them.

The chain has TRBV7-9 and TRBJ2-1; 15 bases align to TRBD2. Per germline, CDR1 SEHNR and CDR2 FQNEAQ (reference sequence). The CDR3 runs to 15 residues. The trim removed 2 bases at V and 15 bases at J, leaving 8 bases unmatched. The CDR3 coding sequence is TGTGCCAGCAGCTTAACAGGACTAGCGGGAGGGTTTCCGTTCTTC. Its translation is CASSLTGLAGGFPFF.

The rearrangement links TRBV29-1 to TRBJ1-2, with D unresolved. Trimming stripped 1 base from V and 8 bases from J, with 5 bases between. Per germline, CDR1 SQVTM and CDR2 ANQGSEA. This CDR3 has 10 residues. The CDR3 is CSVEAIGYTF. The CDR3, as DNA: TGCAGCGTTGAAGCCATCGGCTACACCTTC. Combining the CDR3 with reference TRBV29-1 and TRBJ1-2 gives the whole variable domain SAVISQKPSRDICQRGTSLTIQCQVDSQVTMMFWYRQQPGQSLTLIATANQGSEATYESGFVIDKFPISRPNLTFSTLTVSNMSPEDSSIYLCSVEAIGYTFGSGTRLTVV.

The chain employs TRBV2 and TRBJ1-2; unclear D gene. With 4 bases removed from V and 4 bases from J, the gap between germline ends came to 10 bases. CDR1 is SNHLY and CDR2 is FYNNEI in the germline V gene. This CDR3 has 13 residues. This CDR3 is CASSARSPYGYTF. Written as DNA, the CDR3 is TGTGCCAGCAGTGCCCGCAGCCCCTATGGCTACACCTTC.

The rearrangement links TRBV28 to TRBJ1-1, with D uncertain. The CDR3 is 10 amino acids. The ends were cut back, 7 bases at V and 8 bases at J, with 8 bases in the middle. The germline V gene encodes CDR1 MDHEN and CDR2 SYDVKM. In DNA, the CDR3 is TGTGCCAGCACGAGTGGGGAAGCTTTCTTT. Translated: CASTSGEAFF.

The chain links TRBV5-1 to TRBJ2-3; TRBD1 might be the D (6 bases). Germline V CDR1 and CDR2: SGHRS, YFSETQ. Trimming left V 0 bases short and J 6 bases short, with 11 bases between. The CDR3 is 14 amino acids. Here the CDR3 reads CASSLATGLDTQYF. The DNA of the CDR3 is TGCGCCAGCAGCTTGGCCACAGGGCTTGATACGCAGTATTTT.

The chain joins TRBV7-9 to TRBJ1-1; TRBD1 agrees at 8 bases. From germline, CDR1 is SEHNR and CDR2 FQNEAQ (reference sequence). With V trimmed by 6 bases and J by 0 bases, 3 bases remained unmatched. The CDR3 has 14 amino acids. The CDR3 protein is CASSEGQVNTEAFF. CDR3 nucleotides: TGTGCCAGCAGTGAGGGACAGGTGAACACTGAAGCTTTCTTT.

The genes are TRBV30 and TRBJ1-5, with no clear D. The V gene's germline CDR1 is GTSNPN and CDR2 SVGIG (reference sequence). V lost 1 base to trimming and J lost 0 bases, with 7 bases between them. The length of the CDR3 is 14 residues. This CDR3 is CAWSEVNSNQPQHF. The CDR3 DNA sequence: TGTGCCTGGAGTGAAGTAAATAGCAATCAGCCCCAGCATTTT. The full variable domain, in which reference TRBV30 and TRBJ1-5 provide the parts outside the CDR3, is SQTIHQWPATLVQPVGSPLSLECTVEGTSNPNLYWYRQAAGRGLQLLFYSVGIGQISSEVPQNLSASRPQDRQFILSSKKLLLSDSGFYLCAWSEVNSNQPQHFGDGTRLSIL.

This chain connects TRBV19 to TRBJ2-6, with TRBD2 as a possible D gene (6 bases). CDR1 is LNHDA, CDR2 SQIVND, per germline (reference sequence). Trimming stripped 2 bases from V and 2 bases from J, with 16 bases between. The CDR3 loop spans 18 amino acids. The DNA for the CDR3 is TGTGCCAGTAGTATACCAAAGGGAAGGACTACTGGGGCCAACGTCCTGACTTTC. Its translation: CASSIPKGRTTGANVLTF.

The gene calls are TRBV5-1 and TRBJ2-5; 8 bases agree with TRBD1. This CDR3 spans 14 amino acids. With 4 bases clipped from V and 5 bases from J, the junction kept 7 bases outside the gene matches. Per germline, CDR1 SGHRS and CDR2 YFSETQ. The CDR3 DNA reads as TGCGCCAGCAGCGGGGTCGGGACAGGCGAGACCCAGTACTTC. It codes for CASSGVGTGETQYF. The variable domain in full, completed from reference TRBV5-1 and TRBJ2-5, reads KAGVTQTPRYLIKTRGQQVTLSCSPISGHRSVSWYQQTPGQGLQFLFEYFSETQRNKGNFPGRFSGRQFSNSRSEMNVSTLELGDSALYLCASSGVGTGETQYFGPGTRLLVL.

The chain links TRBV10-3 to TRBJ2-1; the match to TRBD2 covers 16 bases. The CDR3 length is 16 residues. V trimming: 6 bases; J trimming: 2 bases; junction bases outside the gene matches: 1. From germline, CDR1 is ENHRY and CDR2 SYGVKD. The CDR3 DNA follows: TGTGCCATCAGGGGGACTAGCGGGAGGGCCTACAATGAGCAGTTCTTC. Translation: CAIRGTSGRAYNEQFF.

This rearrangement joins TRBV6-1 to TRBJ2-2, with TRBD2 matching 10 bases. The CDR3 runs to 17 residues. After removal of 0 bases from V and 5 bases from J, the junction contained 6 bases not matched to a gene. Looked up from germline, CDR1 is MNHNS and CDR2 is SASEGT. CDR3 residues: CASSEARLAGVTGELFF. Here the CDR3 DNA reads TGTGCCAGCAGTGAAGCGCGGCTAGCGGGAGTAACCGGGGAGCTGTTTTTT.

The chain carries TRBV5-5 and TRBJ1-1, with D tentatively TRBD1 (6 bases). Trimming shortened V by 4 bases and J by 1 base, and 8 bases separated the two germline ends. The CDR3 spans 13 residues. Germline CDR1 and CDR2: SGHKS and YYEKEE (reference sequence). The CDR3 protein is CASSQGTNTEAFF. DNA of the CDR3: TGTGCCAGCAGCCAGGGGACGAACACTGAAGCTTTCTTT.

V is TRBV5-1 and J is TRBJ2-5; 11 bases align to TRBD2. The CDR3 has 17 amino acids. CDR1 SGHRS and CDR2 YFSETQ come from the germline V gene. J gave up 5 bases and V 1 base, and 10 bases lay outside the gene matches. The CDR3, as DNA: TGCGCCAGCAGCTTGAAACTAGCGGGAGTCGCAGCGGAGACCCAGTACTTC. Amino acids: CASSLKLAGVAAETQYF.

This sequence joins TRBV10-1 and TRBJ2-7; D is perhaps TRBD2 (6 bases). Germline loops: CDR1 WNHNN, CDR2 SYGVQD (reference sequence). Trimming took off 4 bases at V and 4 bases at J, with 14 bases between the two ends. This CDR3 comprises 14 residues. CDR3 residues: CASSALMAGYEQYF. CDR3 nucleotides: TGCGCCAGCAGTGCCCTAATGGCGGGGTACGAGCAGTACTTC.

The V call is TRBV4-2, the J call TRBJ2-1; 7 bases align to TRBD2. The CDR3 is 17 residues long. The V gene's germline CDR1 is LGHNA and CDR2 YNFKEQ. The V segment lost 4 bases and the J segment 0 bases; nucleotides outside the gene matches: 9. CDR3 in amino acids: CASSPNPLADSYNEQFF. The CDR3 DNA follows: TGTGCCAGCAGCCCTAACCCGCTAGCGGACTCCTACAATGAGCAGTTCTTC.

This chain links TRBV4-3 with TRBJ2-5; weak D call: TRBD1 (5 bases). Trimming took 5 bases from V and 2 from J, leaving 9 bases between them. This CDR3 has 13 residues. From germline, CDR1 is LGHNA and CDR2 YSLEER. CDR3 loop: CASSWTLQETQYF. The CDR3 DNA sequence: TGCGCCAGCAGCTGGACACTTCAAGAGACCCAGTACTTC.

The gene calls are TRBV30 and TRBJ2-1, with 13 nucleotides matching TRBD2. J was trimmed by 7 bases and V by 3 bases; bases with no gene match: 9. Germline V gene lookup returns CDR1 GTSNPN and CDR2 SVGIG (reference sequence). The CDR3 runs 16 residues. The CDR3 here is CAWRRLAGGPGNEQFF. As DNA, the CDR3 is TGTGCCTGGAGACGACTAGCGGGAGGTCCGGGGAATGAGCAGTTCTTC.

The V call is TRBV29-1, the J call TRBJ1-5, with a tentative D call TRBD1 (5 bases). The CDR3 has 12 amino acids. The V gene lost 8 bases and the J gene lost 8 bases, with 16 bases spanning the gap. Germline-derived CDR1 and CDR2 are SQVTM and ANQGSEA. The DNA for the CDR3 is TGCAGCCCTCTGGGGCGGGAAAAGCCCCAGCATTTT. Translated: CSPLGREKPQHF.

In DNA form, the CDR3 reads TGTGCCAGCTCACCACTTTTAGGTGAAACCTACGAGCAGTACTTC. Protein sequence: CASSPLLGETYEQYF. The genes are TRBV18 and TRBJ2-7; D ambiguous. Germline V gives CDR1 KGHSH, CDR2 LQKENI. Trimming took 1 base from V and 2 from J, leaving 12 bases between them. The CDR3 spans 15 residues.

The V gene is TRBV7-9, the J gene TRBJ2-2, with 8 bases identical to TRBD1. The CDR3 spans 13 residues. Germline assignment: CDR1 SEHNR and CDR2 FQNEAQ (reference sequence). Trimming took 9 bases from V and 4 from J; bases not matched to a gene: 4. This CDR3 reads CAREDRATGELFF. The DNA for the CDR3 is TGTGCCAGAGAGGACAGGGCCACCGGGGAGCTGTTTTTT.

The chain couples TRBV15 to TRBJ1-4; D remains ambiguous. Germline CDR1 LNHNV, CDR2 YYDKDF (reference sequence). V was shortened by 4 bases and J by 4 bases, with 16 bases between the two germline ends. The CDR3 consists of 16 residues. The CDR3 bases are TGTGCCACCAGCACCTACCCTCTTGAGTTTAATGAAAAACTGTTTTTT. This gives the protein CATSTYPLEFNEKLFF.

The chain has TRBV20-1 and TRBJ2-4, with no clear D. The CDR3 sequence is 10 residues long. CDR1 is DFQATT and CDR2 is SNEGSKA in the germline V gene (reference sequence). CDR3 loop: CSAPKNIQYF. The CDR3 DNA sequence: TGCAGCGCCCCCAAAAACATTCAGTACTTC.